These 27 T cell receptor beta chains were sequenced from one sample in a study of T cell clonality in common variable immunodeficiency. Some clones are missing from TCRdb's copy, which holds only in-frame ones; the method was immunoSEQ multiplex PCR. The repertoire shows 40,000 to 50,000 clones, none seen only once; the top ten take about 6%. The sample consisted of peripheral blood mononuclear cells. These receptors came from a person aged 18 to 70 in good health.

Turning to this clone: The read comes to an end 3 residues before the CDR3 does, leaving the germline J gene to fill in the end. J is TRBJ2-1 and V is TRBV5-1, with 10 bases aligning to TRBD2. V trimming: 1 base; J trimming: 5 bases; junction bases outside the gene matches: 3. This CDR3 contains 15 residues. Germline V gives CDR1 SGHRS, CDR2 YFSETQ. The sequenced part of the CDR3 DNA is TGCGCCAGCAGCTTGTTTCTAGCGGGGGACAATGAG. This sequence encodes CASSLFLAGDNE. The full CDR3 sequence reads CASSLFLAGDNEQFF.

In this sample, this clone turned up many times. At one end the junction does not follow the germline gene, possibly because of a read error. The read terminates 3 residues ahead of where the CDR3 ends, so the germline J gene completes it. The chain has TRBV18 and TRBJ1-1; TRBD1 is a possible D gene (5 bases). Germline-derived CDR1 and CDR2 are KGHSH and LQKENI. This CDR3 is built from 15 residues. CDR3 DNA, as far as it was read: TGTGTCAGCTCACCACCTGGACACCAGAACACTGAA. It specifies CVSSPPGHQNTE. The complete CDR3 reads CVSSPPGHQNTEAFF.

There are many counts of this clone. The sequenced fragment ends 3 residues before the CDR3 boundary, so the rest is inferred from the germline J gene. This chain connects TRBV30 to TRBJ2-3, with a weak D call TRBD1 (6 bases). The CDR3 covers 12 residues. Trimming shortened V by 0 bases and J by 5 bases, and 6 bases separated the two germline ends. Looked up from germline, CDR1 is GTSNPN and CDR2 is SVGIG (reference sequence). The CDR3 spells CAWSVGGDTQYF. CDR3 DNA (partial): TGTGCCTGGAGTGTAGGGGGAGATACG.

This clone was seen at least ten times. With the read ending 3 residues before the CDR3 end, the germline J gene is used to fill in that end. The chain combines TRBV30 with TRBJ1-3, with D perhaps TRBD1 (5 bases). The germline V gene has CDR1 GTSNPN and CDR2 SVGIG (reference sequence). This CDR3 is 13 amino acids long. V was pared by 0 bases and J by 4 bases, with 7 bases between. The sequenced CDR3 bases are TGTGCCTGGAGTGTAGGGGCGGGAAACACC. Its protein product is CAWSVGAGNT. The whole CDR3 reads CAWSVGAGNTIYF.

This clone was recorded at least ten times. Read data end 3 residues before the CDR3 end; the end is taken from the germline J gene. The chain is built from TRBV28 and TRBJ2-3; D is uncertain. The length of the CDR3 is 15 residues. The germline CDR1 and CDR2 sequences are MDHEN and SYDVKM. V dropped 2 bases and J dropped 3 bases, with 12 bases sitting between them. The CDR3 protein is CASSLPTSHTDTQYF. The sequenced CDR3 bases are TGTGCCAGCAGTTTACCGACATCTCATACAGATACG.

CDR3 sequence reads: CAWSLGVDYTF. Partial CDR3 DNA: TGTGCCTGGAGTCTCGGGGTCGAC. The chain couples TRBV30 to TRBJ1-2; D uncertain. The read comes to an end 3 residues before the CDR3 does, leaving the germline J gene to fill in the end. This CDR3 spans 11 amino acids. Germline V lookup: CDR1 GTSNPN, CDR2 SVGIG (reference sequence).

This clone was counted many times. The sequence runs out 3 residues before the end of the CDR3; the remainder is reconstructed from the germline J gene. The V and J genes are TRBV19 and TRBJ1-4; a possible D gene is TRBD1 (5 bases). This CDR3 is 16 amino acids long. The V gene lost 3 bases and the J gene lost 4 bases, with 15 bases spanning the gap. The germline V gene encodes CDR1 LNHDA and CDR2 SQIVND (reference sequence). The CDR3 loop is CASSMGRQGNNEKLFF. The CDR3 bases that were read are TGTGCCAGTAGTATGGGAAGGCAGGGAAATAATGAAAAA.

This clone was counted many times. The CDR3 end falls 3 residues outside the read, so it is completed with the germline J gene. This chain connects TRBV12-3 or TRBV12-4 to TRBJ1-6, with a weak D call TRBD1 (6 bases). This CDR3 spans 14 amino acids. The ends were cut back, 1 base at V and 10 bases at J, with 11 bases in the middle. The CDR3 sequence is CASSLGGLYSPLHF. The CDR3 bases that were read are TGTGCCAGCAGTTTAGGGGGGCTATACTCACCC.

This clone was recorded at least ten times. The missing CDR3 end, 3 residues past where the read stops, is filled in from the germline J gene. This chain links TRBV4-1 with TRBJ2-7; 8 nucleotides align to TRBD1. J gave up 3 bases and V 3 bases, and 1 base lay outside the gene matches. Germline loops: CDR1 MGHRA, CDR2 YSYEKL. The CDR3 has 13 residues. CDR3 region: CASSQDRDYEQYF. CDR3 bases read: TGCGCCAGCAGCCAGGACAGGGACTACGAG.

This clone was found many times. A read error may produce the germline difference seen at one junction end. The CDR3 goes on 3 residues after the read ends, and that part is filled in from the germline J gene. V gene TRBV4-2 combines with J gene TRBJ2-7; D possibly corresponds to TRBD2 (6 bases). Germline V gives CDR1 LGHNA, CDR2 YNFKEQ. The CDR3 runs 16 residues. The chain's CDR3 is CASSQDPGRSSYEQYF. The sequenced CDR3 bases are TGCGCCAGCAGCCAAGATCCAGGGAGGAGCTCCTACGAG.

This clone has more than one count but fewer than ten. The read ends 3 residues before the CDR3 terminus; that terminus is restored from the germline J gene. The genes are TRBV29-1 and TRBJ2-1; a possible D gene is TRBD1 (7 bases). There are 14 residues in the CDR3. Trimming cost V 6 bases and J 0 bases, with 12 bases left between them. Germline CDR1 reads SQVTM; CDR2 reads ANQGSEA. The CDR3 sequence is CSVGGQPSYNEQFF. Incomplete CDR3 DNA: TGCAGCGTCGGGGGACAGCCCTCCTACAATGAG.

There are a few counts of this clone. Read data end 3 residues before the CDR3 end; the end is taken from the germline J gene. The gene calls are TRBV6-2 or TRBV6-3 and TRBJ1-2; perhaps TRBD1 as D (6 bases). Germline lookup yields CDR1 MNHEY and CDR2 SVGEGT. The CDR3 contains 13 residues. CDR3 loop: CASSFAGAYDYTF. The CDR3 DNA, read in part, is TGTGCCAGCAGTTTCGCGGGGGCCTACGAC.

This clone was observed at least ten times. The read falls 3 residues short of the CDR3 end, and the missing part is taken from the germline J gene. This chain uses TRBV30 with TRBJ1-2; no reliable D call. The CDR3 is made up of 11 amino acids. Germline V gene sequence: CDR1 GTSNPN, CDR2 SVGIG (reference sequence). Trimming took off 4 bases at V and 7 bases at J, with 10 bases between the two ends. The CDR3 spells CAWNWKRGYTF. The sequenced CDR3 bases are TGTGCCTGGAACTGGAAGCGTGGC.

This clone appeared a few times. The sequence runs out 3 residues before the end of the CDR3; the remainder is reconstructed from the germline J gene. The V and J genes are TRBV6-2 or TRBV6-3 and TRBJ1-2; TRBD1 is a possible D gene (5 bases). CDR1 is MNHEY and CDR2 is SVGEGT in the germline V gene. This CDR3 comprises 15 residues. CDR3 DNA (partial): TGTGCCAGCAGTTATCGGCAGGGCCTACCCTACGAC. This gives the protein CASSYRQGLPYD. The full CDR3 protein reads CASSYRQGLPYDYTF.

This clone was detected only a few times. An end of the junction does not agree with germline; a read error may underlie this. This chain's CDR3 is CSALERAKTETQYF. The CDR3 DNA, read in part, is TGCAGTGCTCTAGAGAGGGCCAAGACAGAGACG. V usage is TRBV20-1 and J usage is TRBJ2-3; D may be TRBD1 or TRBD2 (5 bases each). Read coverage stops 3 residues before the CDR3 terminus; the germline J gene supplies the remainder. The germline CDR1 and CDR2 sequences are DFQATT and SNEGSKA (reference sequence). CDR3 length equals 14 residues.

This clone was seen at least ten times. The read ends 3 residues shy of where the CDR3 ends; the end is completed using the germline J gene. J is TRBJ2-5 and V is TRBV28; D call uncertain. The CDR3 runs to 13 residues. V lost 2 bases and J lost 5, with 9 bases in between. The germline V gene has CDR1 MDHEN and CDR2 SYDVKM. The CDR3 DNA, read in part, is TGTGCCAGCAGTTTAGGGCAGATGGAGACC. Protein sequence: CASSLGQMET. The whole CDR3 is CASSLGQMETQYF.

On this clone itself: The read terminates 3 residues ahead of where the CDR3 ends, so the germline J gene completes it. The J gene is TRBJ2-3, the V gene TRBV5-6, with D possibly TRBD1 on 6 matching bases. CDR3 length: 14 residues. The germline V gene encodes CDR1 SGHDT and CDR2 YYEEEE. The part of the CDR3 DNA that was read is TGTGCCAGCAGCTTGGCCACAGGGATGGAGACG. Its protein is CASSLATGMET. The entire CDR3 reads CASSLATGMETQYF.

This clone came up a few times. From the germline J gene comes the end of the CDR3, since the read stops 3 residues before it. This sequence joins TRBV6-2 or TRBV6-3 and TRBJ2-4; the match to TRBD1 covers 8 bases. The CDR3 totals 14 residues. CDR1 and CDR2 (germline): MNHEY, SVGEGT. CDR3 amino acids: CASRALDRVYGQYF. Incomplete CDR3 DNA: TGTGCCAGCAGGGCGCTGGACAGGGTCTATGGT.

About this clone: Read sequence stops 3 residues before the CDR3 end, and the germline J gene provides the missing end. J is TRBJ1-4 and V is TRBV19; 8 nucleotides match TRBD1. Germline CDR1 and CDR2: LNHDA and SQIVND (reference sequence). The CDR3 runs to 17 residues. CDR3: CASSTSTGADYNSPLFF. The covered CDR3 bases are TGTGCCAGTAGTACCTCGACAGGGGCCGACTATAATTCACCA.

With regard to this clone: The CDR3 extends 3 residues past the end of the read, so its final part is completed from the germline J gene. The rearrangement uses TRBV30 and TRBJ1-4, with D perhaps matching TRBD1 (6 bases). The CDR3 totals 15 residues. Germline CDR1 is GTSNPN and CDR2 is SVGIG (reference sequence). Trimming pared 0 bases from V and 3 bases from J, leaving 11 bases between. The sequenced CDR3 bases are TGTGCCTGGAGTGTGGGGGCGGTGGCTAATGAAAAA. Amino acid sequence: CAWSVGAVANEK. The CDR3 reads in full as CAWSVGAVANEKLFF.

This clone was detected many times. From the germline J gene comes the end of the CDR3, since the read stops 3 residues before it. The genes are TRBV7-6 and TRBJ2-3, with 8 bases identical to TRBD2. Germline V gives CDR1 SGHVS, CDR2 FNYEAQ. This CDR3 has 15 residues. With 2 bases clipped from V and 4 bases from J, the junction kept 5 bases outside the gene matches. The sequenced CDR3 bases are TGTGCCAGCAGCTTATTCGCGGGGGGCCCAGATACG. Its protein is CASSLFAGGPDT. The entire CDR3 sequence reads CASSLFAGGPDTQYF.

This clone occurred many times. The DNA ends 3 residues before the CDR3 does, and the rest of the CDR3 is filled in from the germline J gene. The J gene is TRBJ1-2, the V gene TRBV29-1; TRBD1 matches at 7 bases. Per the germline V gene, CDR1 is SQVTM and CDR2 is ANQGSEA. The CDR3 length is 12 residues. V was clipped by 6 bases and J by 6 bases; unmatched bases: 7. The DNA read from the CDR3 is TGCAGCGTCGTGACAGGGATGCATGGC. Translating it yields CSVVTGMHG. Given in full, the CDR3 is CSVVTGMHGYTF.

This clone was observed at least ten times. Coverage ceases 3 residues before the CDR3 finishes, and the germline J gene fills in the end. The rearrangement uses TRBV6-2 or TRBV6-3 and TRBJ2-7, with 10 bases matching TRBD1. Germline-derived CDR1 and CDR2 are MNHEY and SVGEGT. CDR3 size: 17 residues. With V trimmed by 5 bases and J by 2 bases, 12 bases remained unmatched. The CDR3 spells CASSRIQSGTGAYEQYF. The DNA read from the CDR3 is TGTGCCAGCAGTCGAATACAATCCGGGACAGGGGCCTACGAG.

As to this clone: The read gets to within 3 residues of the CDR3 end, and the germline J gene fills in the rest. The chain is built from TRBV2 and TRBJ1-6, with TRBD1 as a possible D gene (6 bases). With 6 bases removed from V and 7 bases from J, the gap between germline ends came to 13 bases. Per germline, CDR1 SNHLY and CDR2 FYNNEI. This CDR3 is 14 amino acids long. Incomplete CDR3 DNA: TGTGCCAGCAGGGAACAGGGTTGGAATTCACCC. This sequence encodes CASREQGWNSP. The full CDR3 protein reads CASREQGWNSPLHF. The full variable domain, completed using reference TRBV2 and TRBJ1-6, is EPEVTQTPSHQVTQMGQEVILRCVPISNHLYFYWYRQILGQKVEFLVSFYNNEISEKSEIFDDQFSVERPDGSNFTLKIRSTKLEDSAMYFCASREQGWNSPLHFGNGTRLTVT.

This clone was counted ten times or more. The DNA ends 3 residues before the CDR3 does, and the rest of the CDR3 is filled in from the germline J gene. This sample includes further DNA sequences coding for the same CDR3. The rearrangement uses TRBV5-1 and TRBJ1-1, with a weak D call TRBD1 (6 bases). Germline V lookup: CDR1 SGHRS, CDR2 YFSETQ. This CDR3 comprises 13 residues. Trimming took 0 bases from V and 5 from J, leaving 8 bases between them. The covered CDR3 bases are TGCGCCAGCAGCTTGGACAGGGATACTGAA. Translation gives CASSLDRDTE. The CDR3 reads in full as CASSLDRDTEAFF.

There are many counts of this clone. Read sequence stops 3 residues before the CDR3 end, and the germline J gene provides the missing end. Other DNA sequences in this specimen translate into the identical CDR3. The chain is built from TRBV30 and TRBJ1-3; D is uncertain. Trimming cost V 4 bases and J 4 bases, with 11 bases left between them. The CDR3 has 13 residues. Per the germline V gene, CDR1 is GTSNPN and CDR2 is SVGIG (reference sequence). CDR3 DNA, as far as it was read: TGTGCCTGGAACGCGGGCTTCGGAAACACC. It encodes CAWNAGFGNT. The full CDR3 reads CAWNAGFGNTIYF.

With respect to this clone: The junction departs from the called germline gene at one end, perhaps through a read error. The CDR3 end falls 3 residues outside the read, so it is completed with the germline J gene. Additional DNA sequences in this sample encode the identical CDR3. This chain links TRBV7-2 with TRBJ1-3; maybe TRBD1 (5 bases). Looked up from germline, CDR1 is SGHTA and CDR2 is FQGNSA. The CDR3 consists of 15 residues. CDR3 amino acids: CASSFDSTSGNTIYF. Partial CDR3 DNA: TGTGCCAGCAGCTTCGACAGCACCTCTGGAAACACG. Full variable domain (missing parts from reference TRBV7-2 and TRBJ1-3): GAGVSQSPSNKVTEKGKDVELRCDPISGHTALYWYRQSLGQGLEFLIYFQGNSAPDKSGLPSDRFSAERTGGSVSTLTIQRTQQEDSAVYLCASSFDSTSGNTIYFGEGSWLTVV.